These 30 T cell receptor beta chains were sequenced from one sample in a study of T cells in Graves' hyperthyroidism and ophthalmopathy. The CDR3 regions of TCR beta were amplified from RNA transcripts. Carried out on the TCR CDR3, a first-round RT-PCR used the HTBI primer set. Each CDR3 protein gets one entry after TCRdb re-called the multiplex PCR reads with MiXCR. The sample records 350,000 to 400,000 distinct CDR3 sequences, approximately 20% being singletons. What was sequenced was blood. The receptors derive from a woman between 18 and 30 years old with Graves' hyperthyroidism.

Turning to this clonotype: One end of the junction is discordant with germline, which a read error may explain. V is TRBV12-3 or TRBV12-4 and J is TRBJ2-4; D remains unclear. The CDR3 runs 11 residues. CDR3 in amino acids: CASSLVGIKYF. The DNA of the CDR3 is TGTGCCAGCAGTTTAGTTGGCATTAAGTACTTC.

This clonotype has a count of ten or more. The chain has TRBV5-1 and TRBJ1-6; D is perhaps TRBD1 (6 bases). This CDR3 is 16 amino acids long. Trimming left V 0 bases short and J 6 bases short, with 13 bases between. Germline CDR1 and CDR2: SGHRS and YFSETQ. For the CDR3, the DNA is TGCGCCAGCAGCTTGGCTTTGGGGGCGAGTAATTCACCCCTCCACTTT. This codes for CASSLALGASNSPLHF.

This clonotype occurred many times. The CDR3 is CASSPGHLEAFF. CDR3 DNA: TGTGCCAGCAGCCCCGGACACCTTGAAGCTTTCTTT. This chain links TRBV13 with TRBJ1-1; D is perhaps TRBD1 (5 bases). This CDR3 comprises 12 residues. CDR1 is PRHDT, CDR2 FYEKMQ, per germline (reference sequence). V gave up 5 bases and J gave up 7 bases, with 11 bases separating them.

This clonotype was recorded at least ten times. The V gene is TRBV4-2, the J gene TRBJ1-2; tentative D call: TRBD1 (6 bases). From germline, CDR1 is LGHNA and CDR2 YNFKEQ. V was cut by 0 bases and J by 8 bases, with 13 bases left in between. There are 14 residues in the CDR3. CDR3 loop: CASSQDQGQGGYTF. The CDR3 nucleotides are TGTGCCAGCAGCCAAGATCAGGGCCAGGGGGGCTACACCTTC.

This clonotype showed up many times. The chain employs TRBV28 and TRBJ1-2, with 9 nucleotides matching TRBD1. CDR1 MDHEN and CDR2 SYDVKM come from the germline V gene. With 5 bases clipped from V and 6 bases from J, the junction kept 4 bases outside the gene matches. The CDR3 sequence is 13 residues long. As DNA, the CDR3 is TGTGCCAGCAGTGGACAGGGGTGGGATGGCTACACCTTC. Amino acids: CASSGQGWDGYTF.

This clonotype was found a few times. V and J are TRBV6-1 and TRBJ2-5; D assignment may be TRBD1 or TRBD2 (7 bases each). The CDR3 has 17 residues. V gave up 7 bases and J gave up 2 bases, with 23 bases separating them. CDR1 and CDR2 (germline): MNHNS, SASEGT. The CDR3 here is CASTPQGGISGQETQYF. The CDR3 DNA reads TGTGCCAGCACCCCGCAGGGGGGGATTTCGGGACAAGAGACCCAGTACTTC.

This clonotype turned up a few times. The chain has TRBV7-2 and TRBJ2-3, with D unclear. Germline-derived CDR1 and CDR2 are SGHTA and FQGNSA. Trimming removed 4 bases from V and 0 bases from J, with 8 bases in between. The CDR3 runs 14 residues. The CDR3 loop reads CASSSQYSTDTQYF. DNA of the CDR3: TGTGCCAGCAGCTCCCAGTATAGCACAGATACGCAGTATTTT. Full variable domain (missing parts from reference TRBV7-2 and TRBJ2-3): GAGVSQSPSNKVTEKGKDVELRCDPISGHTALYWYRQSLGQGLEFLIYFQGNSAPDKSGLPSDRFSAERTGGSVSTLTIQRTQQEDSAVYLCASSSQYSTDTQYFGPGTRLTVL.

This clonotype was counted only a few times. The V call is TRBV3-1, the J call TRBJ1-1, with 7 bases matching TRBD1. Unmatched junction bases numbered 5, after V lost 2 bases and J lost 5 bases. This CDR3 comprises 14 residues. In germline, CDR1 is LGHDT, CDR2 YNNKEL (reference sequence). This CDR3 is CASSQRQGWTEAFF. The CDR3 DNA reads TGTGCCAGCAGCCAACGACAGGGATGGACTGAAGCTTTCTTT.

The chain uses TRBV12-3 or TRBV12-4 and TRBJ1-5; 11 bases agree with TRBD1. Unmatched junction bases numbered 8, after V lost 8 bases and J lost 2 bases. The CDR3 consists of 16 residues. This chain's CDR3 is CASGRDRGLGNQPQHF. DNA of the CDR3: TGTGCCAGCGGCCGGGACAGGGGGTTAGGCAATCAGCCCCAGCATTTT.

This clonotype showed up just a few times. This chain uses TRBV7-8 with TRBJ1-1, with a tentative D call TRBD1 (5 bases). The germline V gene has CDR1 SGHVS and CDR2 FQNEAQ. The CDR3 extends over 13 amino acids. V was trimmed by 5 bases and J by 3 bases, leaving 10 bases between them. In DNA, the CDR3 is TGTGCCAGCAGCCAGGGAGGCTACACTGAAGCTTTCTTT. It is translated as CASSQGGYTEAFF.

This clonotype appeared a few times. This may be a read error, as it is one base from a much larger clone. The rearrangement uses TRBV7-3 and TRBJ2-2; 8 bases map to TRBD1. CDR3 length: 14 residues. V shed 5 bases and J 5 bases; nucleotides not matched to a gene: 4. In germline, CDR1 is SGHTA, CDR2 FQGTGA. CDR3 coding DNA: TGTGCCAGCAGCCCGGACAGGGAAACCGGGGAGCTGTTTTTT. Protein sequence: CASSPDRETGELFF. Full variable domain (missing parts from reference TRBV7-3 and TRBJ2-2): GAGVSQTPSNKVTEKGKYVELRCDPISGHTALYWYRQSLGQGPEFLIYFQGTGAADDSGLPNDRFFAVRPEGSVSTLKIQRTERGDSAVYLCASSPDRETGELFFGEGSRLTVL.

In its sample, this clonotype was seen many times. DNA for the CDR3: TGTGCCACCCTACAGGGGACTGGAAACACCATATATTTT. Protein: CATLQGTGNTIYF. The chain employs TRBV18 and TRBJ1-3; 7 positions match TRBD1. V gave up 10 bases and J gave up 2 bases; unmatched junction bases: 5. Germline V gives CDR1 KGHSH, CDR2 LQKENI. The CDR3 is 13 residues long.

The chain recombines TRBV15 with TRBJ1-2; 10 bases line up with TRBD1. V trimming: 0 bases; J trimming: 8 bases; junction bases outside the gene matches: 9. The CDR3 has 16 residues. Germline V gives CDR1 LNHNV, CDR2 YYDKDF (reference sequence). CDR3 DNA sequence: TGTGCCACCAGCAGAGATATCGCCGGGACAGGGGTCGGCTACACCTTC. Translation: CATSRDIAGTGVGYTF.

This clonotype has a count of ten or more. The chain employs TRBV7-9 and TRBJ1-3; D ambiguous. The CDR3 covers 14 residues. V lost 5 bases to trimming and J lost 5 bases, with 13 bases between them. Germline CDR1 reads SEHNR; CDR2 reads FQNEAQ (reference sequence). Written as DNA, the CDR3 is TGTGCCAGCAGCCCTACAGAGCCTCGAAACACCATATATTTT. Encoded protein: CASSPTEPRNTIYF.

Many counts were recorded for this clonotype. This chain connects TRBV11-2 to TRBJ1-5; 9 bases are a match to TRBD1. V was clipped by 2 bases and J by 5 bases; unmatched bases: 13. The CDR3 totals 18 residues. Germline CDR1 is SGHAT and CDR2 is FQNNGV. Here the CDR3 reads CASSLIGRGQGWDQPQHF. The CDR3 DNA follows: TGTGCCAGCAGCTTAATCGGGAGGGGACAGGGTTGGGATCAGCCCCAGCATTTT.

This clonotype was observed at least ten times. CDR3 nucleotides: TGTGCCAGCAGCCCAGAGACAGGGGGCGGGTACGAGCAGTACTTC. This gives the protein CASSPETGGGYEQYF. This sequence joins TRBV11-2 and TRBJ2-7, with 10 positions matching TRBD1. Germline loops: CDR1 SGHAT, CDR2 FQNNGV. This CDR3 contains 15 residues. J gave up 4 bases and V 5 bases, and 8 bases lay outside the gene matches.

This clonotype was picked up many times. The chain combines TRBV12-3 or TRBV12-4 with TRBJ1-2; a possible D gene is TRBD1 (5 bases). The CDR3 consists of 14 residues. V was pared by 6 bases and J by 8 bases, with 19 bases between. CDR3 DNA: TGTGCCAGCAGACTGGGGACCCTCGGAATGGGCTACACCTTC. Amino acid sequence: CASRLGTLGMGYTF.

This clonotype came up many times. V usage is TRBV6-2 or TRBV6-3 and J usage is TRBJ2-2; 8 bases fit TRBD2. The junction had 11 bases not matched to a gene; V was cut back by 4 bases and J by 13 bases. CDR3 length equals 14 residues. The germline CDR1 and CDR2 sequences are MNHEY and SVGEGT. CDR3 coding DNA: TGTGCCAGCAGTTCAATCGGGAGGGGCGCTACGCTGTTTTTT. It specifies CASSSIGRGATLFF.

Details on this clonotype: This clone may be a read error of a much larger clone one base away. The chain has TRBV5-1 and TRBJ2-5; D remains ambiguous. Germline V CDR1 and CDR2: SGHRS, YFSETQ. Deletions cut 4 bases from V and 0 bases from J, with 10 bases between. This CDR3 spans 14 amino acids. The CDR3 reads CASSVLDDQETQYF. The CDR3 DNA follows: TGCGCCAGCAGCGTGCTGGACGACCAAGAGACCCAGTACTTC.

This clonotype was seen more than once but under ten times. The rearrangement joins TRBV5-1 to TRBJ2-5; D might be TRBD1 (6 bases). The CDR3 runs 15 residues. Trimming removed 2 bases at V and 1 base at J, with 12 bases between. CDR1 SGHRS and CDR2 YFSETQ come from the germline V gene. CDR3 DNA: TGCGCCAGCAGCTTTCCGGGACACCCCCAAGAGACCCAGTACTTC. Encoded protein: CASSFPGHPQETQYF.

Many counts were recorded for this clonotype. The V and J genes are TRBV6-5 and TRBJ1-1; D is possibly TRBD1 (5 bases). The germline V and J ends were trimmed by 2 bases and 4 bases, with 14 bases remaining between them. This CDR3 spans 15 amino acids. CDR1 is MNHEY, CDR2 SVGAGI, per germline. The chain's CDR3 is CASSYVMGVGTEAFF. The CDR3 nucleotides read TGTGCCAGCAGTTACGTGATGGGGGTCGGCACTGAAGCTTTCTTT.

This clonotype has a count of ten or more. J is TRBJ1-2 and V is TRBV12-3 or TRBV12-4, with D maybe TRBD1 (5 bases). V was clipped by 5 bases and J by 8 bases, with 15 bases between them. The length of the CDR3 is 13 residues. The CDR3 bases are TGTGCCAGCAGTGGGGGACCTCACCGGGGCTACACCTTC. The encoded protein is CASSGGPHRGYTF.

This clonotype was counted once. The chain uses TRBV6-1 and TRBJ1-1, with D unclear. V lost 3 bases to trimming and J lost 1 base, with 12 bases between them. The CDR3 extends over 15 amino acids. The germline gives CDR1 MNHNS, CDR2 SASEGT. The CDR3 sequence: CASSERNAPNTEAFF. In DNA, the CDR3 is TGTGCCAGCAGTGAGCGAAACGCTCCGAACACTGAAGCTTTCTTT.

This clonotype showed up many times. The chain carries TRBV6-1 and TRBJ2-5; D may correspond to TRBD1 or TRBD2 (6 bases each). V lost 6 bases to trimming and J lost 1 base, with 12 bases between them. This CDR3 has 14 amino acids. From germline, CDR1 is MNHNS and CDR2 SASEGT. In DNA, the CDR3 is TGTGCCAGCAGGCGGGACACTTCCCAAGAGACCCAGTACTTC. Translation: CASRRDTSQETQYF.

This clonotype was seen many times. This chain uses TRBV6-1 with TRBJ1-5; D is possibly TRBD1 (6 bases). The germline gives CDR1 MNHNS, CDR2 SASEGT. Trimming stripped 5 bases from V and 5 bases from J, with 10 bases between. The CDR3 is 13 amino acids. CDR3 nucleotide sequence: TGTGCCAGCAGTCGGACAGCTGATCAGCCCCAGCATTTT. Protein: CASSRTADQPQHF.

This clonotype has a count of ten or more. The chain uses TRBV6-1 and TRBJ2-2; tentative D call: TRBD2 (6 bases). Germline-derived CDR1 and CDR2 are MNHNS and SASEGT. The CDR3 runs to 16 residues. The germline V and J ends were trimmed by 8 bases and 5 bases, with 21 bases remaining between them. The CDR3 sequence: CASHEPGLGVTGELFF. CDR3 sequence (DNA): TGTGCCAGCCACGAACCGGGACTGGGTGTTACCGGGGAGCTGTTTTTT.

This clonotype was seen many times. This chain uses TRBV7-3 with TRBJ1-3, with D possibly being TRBD1 (5 bases). Germline V lookup: CDR1 SGHTA, CDR2 FQGTGA. CDR3 length: 14 amino acids. Trimming stripped 10 bases from V and 8 bases from J, with 21 bases between. The CDR3 spells CAIRGGSSGHTIYF. The CDR3 DNA is TGTGCCATCCGGGGGGGATCCAGCGGGCACACCATATATTTT.

This clonotype was counted many times. CDR3 in amino acids: CASTQPGQVAEAFF. The CDR3 DNA is TGCGCCAGCACCCAACCGGGGCAGGTCGCTGAAGCTTTCTTT. J is TRBJ1-1 and V is TRBV5-1, with TRBD1 as a possible D gene (5 bases). Germline V lookup: CDR1 SGHRS, CDR2 YFSETQ. The V gene lost 6 bases and the J gene lost 6 bases, with 18 bases spanning the gap. The CDR3 spans 14 residues.

This clonotype has at least ten counts. V is TRBV27 and J is TRBJ1-5; D remains unclear. The V end was cut by 7 bases, the J end by 6 bases, with 16 bases between. Germline CDR1 is MNHEY and CDR2 is SMNVEV (reference sequence). The CDR3 extends over 14 amino acids. The CDR3 nucleotides are TGTGCCAGCAAATCCCGGGGAGGAGGTCAGCCCCAGCATTTT. Its protein product is CASKSRGGGQPQHF.

This clonotype was observed at least ten times. This rearrangement joins TRBV10-3 to TRBJ1-1; D unclear. Germline values: CDR1 ENHRY, CDR2 SYGVKD. V gave up 2 bases and J gave up 3 bases, with 7 bases separating them. This CDR3 spans 13 amino acids. CDR3 amino acids: CAISEERDTEAFF. The CDR3 coding sequence is TGTGCCATCAGTGAGGAGAGGGACACTGAAGCTTTCTTT.